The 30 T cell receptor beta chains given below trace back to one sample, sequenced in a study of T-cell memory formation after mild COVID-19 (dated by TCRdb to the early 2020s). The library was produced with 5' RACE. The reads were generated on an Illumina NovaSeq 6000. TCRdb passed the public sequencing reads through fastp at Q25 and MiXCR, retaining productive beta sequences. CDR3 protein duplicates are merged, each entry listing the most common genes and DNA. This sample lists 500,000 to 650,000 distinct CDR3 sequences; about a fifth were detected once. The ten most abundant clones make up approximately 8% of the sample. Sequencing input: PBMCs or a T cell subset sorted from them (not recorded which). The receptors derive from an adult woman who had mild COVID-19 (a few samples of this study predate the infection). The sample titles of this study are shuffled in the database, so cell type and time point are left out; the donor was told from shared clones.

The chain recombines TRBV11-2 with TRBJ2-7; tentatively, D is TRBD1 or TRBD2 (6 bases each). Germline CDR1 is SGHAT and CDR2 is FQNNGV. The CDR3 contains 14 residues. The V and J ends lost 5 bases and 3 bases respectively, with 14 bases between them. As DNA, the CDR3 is TGTGCCAGCAGCACCTCGGGGGCAGGCTACGAGCAGTACTTC. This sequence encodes CASSTSGAGYEQYF.

Here the CDR3 DNA reads TGTGCCAGCGGACGACAGGGAGGAAGGGCCGGGGAGCTGTTTTTT. Protein: CASGRQGGRAGELFF. The chain recombines TRBV25-1 with TRBJ2-2; D is possibly TRBD1 (7 bases). V dropped 8 bases and J dropped 6 bases, with 19 bases sitting between them. The CDR3 runs to 15 residues. Per the germline V gene, CDR1 is MGHDK and CDR2 is SYGVNS.

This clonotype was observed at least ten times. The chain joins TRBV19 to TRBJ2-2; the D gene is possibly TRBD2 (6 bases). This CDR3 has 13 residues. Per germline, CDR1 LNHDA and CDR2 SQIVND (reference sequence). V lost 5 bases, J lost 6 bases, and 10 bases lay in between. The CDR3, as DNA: TGTGCCAGTAGTTGGAGGGTGGCCGGGGAGCTGTTTTTT. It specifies CASSWRVAGELFF.

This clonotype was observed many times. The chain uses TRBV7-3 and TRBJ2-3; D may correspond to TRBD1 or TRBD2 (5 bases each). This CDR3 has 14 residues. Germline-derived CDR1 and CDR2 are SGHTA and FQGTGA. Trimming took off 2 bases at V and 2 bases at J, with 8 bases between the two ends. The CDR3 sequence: CASSLGGTTDTQYF. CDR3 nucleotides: TGTGCCAGCAGCTTAGGGGGAACCACAGATACGCAGTATTTT.

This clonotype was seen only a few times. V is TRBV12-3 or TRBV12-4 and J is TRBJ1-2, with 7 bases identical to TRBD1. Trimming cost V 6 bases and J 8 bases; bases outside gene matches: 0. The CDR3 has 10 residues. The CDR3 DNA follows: TGTGCCAGCAGGGGACAGGGCTACACCTTC. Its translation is CASRGQGYTF.

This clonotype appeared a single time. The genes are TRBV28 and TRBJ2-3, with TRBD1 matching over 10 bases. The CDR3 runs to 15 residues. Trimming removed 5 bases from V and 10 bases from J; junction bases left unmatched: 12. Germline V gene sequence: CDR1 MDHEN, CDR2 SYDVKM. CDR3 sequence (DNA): TGTGCCAGCAGTCCAGGGACAGGGGTTGTTCGCGCGCAGTATTTT. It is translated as CASSPGTGVVRAQYF. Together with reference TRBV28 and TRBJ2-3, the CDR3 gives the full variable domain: DVKVTQSSRYLVKRTGEKVFLECVQDMDHENMFWYRQDPGLGLRLIYFSYDVKMKEKGDIPEGYSVSREKKERFSLILESASTNQTSMYLCASSPGTGVVRAQYFGPGTRLTVL.

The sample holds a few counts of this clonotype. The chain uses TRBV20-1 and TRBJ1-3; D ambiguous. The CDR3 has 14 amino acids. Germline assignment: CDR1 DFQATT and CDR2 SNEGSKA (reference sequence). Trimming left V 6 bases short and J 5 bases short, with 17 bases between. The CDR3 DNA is TGCAGTGCCAATAGTTTTGGTAGTCGAAACACCATATATTTT. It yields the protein CSANSFGSRNTIYF.

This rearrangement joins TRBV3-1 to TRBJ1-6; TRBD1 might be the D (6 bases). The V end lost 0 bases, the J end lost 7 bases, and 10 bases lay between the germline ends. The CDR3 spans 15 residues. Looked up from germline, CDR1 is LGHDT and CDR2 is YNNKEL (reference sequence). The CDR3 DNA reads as TGTGCCAGCAGCCAAGAAGTGGGGGCCAATTCACCCCTCCACTTT. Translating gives CASSQEVGANSPLHF.

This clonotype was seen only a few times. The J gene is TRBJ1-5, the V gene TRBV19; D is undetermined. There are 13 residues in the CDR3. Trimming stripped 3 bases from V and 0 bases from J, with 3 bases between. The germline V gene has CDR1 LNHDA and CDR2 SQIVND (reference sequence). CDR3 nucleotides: TGTGCCAGTAGTATTAGTAGCAATCAGCCCCAGCATTTT. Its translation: CASSISSNQPQHF.

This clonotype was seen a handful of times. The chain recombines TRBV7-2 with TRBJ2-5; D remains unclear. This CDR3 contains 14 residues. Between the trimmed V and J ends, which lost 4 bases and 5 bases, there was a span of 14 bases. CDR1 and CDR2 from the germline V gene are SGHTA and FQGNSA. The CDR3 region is CASSSFGLGETQYF. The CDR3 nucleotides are TGTGCCAGCAGCTCCTTCGGGCTGGGGGAGACCCAGTACTTC.

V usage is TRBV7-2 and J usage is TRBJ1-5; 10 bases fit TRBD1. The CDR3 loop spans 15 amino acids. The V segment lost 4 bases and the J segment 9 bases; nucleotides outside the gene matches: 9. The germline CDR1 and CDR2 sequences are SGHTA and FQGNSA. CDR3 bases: TGTGCCAGCAGCTACGGGACAGGGGCATTATCGCCCCAGCATTTT. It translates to CASSYGTGALSPQHF.

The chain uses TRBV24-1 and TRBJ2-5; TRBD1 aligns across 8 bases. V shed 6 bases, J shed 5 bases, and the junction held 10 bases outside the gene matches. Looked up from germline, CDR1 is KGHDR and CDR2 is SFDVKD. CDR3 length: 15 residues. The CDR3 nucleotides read TGTGCCACCAGTAGCGACAGGGGTATGGCGGAGACCCAGTACTTC. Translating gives CATSSDRGMAETQYF.

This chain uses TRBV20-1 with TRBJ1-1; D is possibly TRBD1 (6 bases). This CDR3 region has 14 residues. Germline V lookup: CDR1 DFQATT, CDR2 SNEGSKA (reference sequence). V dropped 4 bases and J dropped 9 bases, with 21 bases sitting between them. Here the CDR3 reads CSATDRTSTSKAFF. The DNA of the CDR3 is TGCAGTGCTACCGACAGGACGTCGACCTCAAAAGCTTTCTTT.

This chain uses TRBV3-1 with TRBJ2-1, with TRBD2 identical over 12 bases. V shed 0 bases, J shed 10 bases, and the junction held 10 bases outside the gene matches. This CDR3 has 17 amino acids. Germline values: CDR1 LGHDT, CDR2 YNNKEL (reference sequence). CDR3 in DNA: TGTGCCAGCAGCCAAGATTCCCTAGCGGGAGGGCCAAAGGAGCAGTTCTTC. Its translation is CASSQDSLAGGPKEQFF.

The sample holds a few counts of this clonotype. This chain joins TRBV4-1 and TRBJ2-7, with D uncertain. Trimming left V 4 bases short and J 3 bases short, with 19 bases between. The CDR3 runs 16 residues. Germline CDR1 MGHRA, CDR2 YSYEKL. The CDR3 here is CASSPSLTRNDYEQYF. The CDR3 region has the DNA TGCGCCAGCAGCCCGTCGCTGACACGGAACGACTACGAGCAGTACTTC.

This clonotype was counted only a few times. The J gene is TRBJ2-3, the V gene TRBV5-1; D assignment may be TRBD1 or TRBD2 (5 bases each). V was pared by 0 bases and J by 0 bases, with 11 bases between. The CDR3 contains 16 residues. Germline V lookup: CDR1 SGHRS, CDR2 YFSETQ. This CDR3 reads CASSLGGTASTDTQYF. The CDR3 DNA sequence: TGCGCCAGCAGCTTGGGGGGGACCGCGAGCACAGATACGCAGTATTTT.

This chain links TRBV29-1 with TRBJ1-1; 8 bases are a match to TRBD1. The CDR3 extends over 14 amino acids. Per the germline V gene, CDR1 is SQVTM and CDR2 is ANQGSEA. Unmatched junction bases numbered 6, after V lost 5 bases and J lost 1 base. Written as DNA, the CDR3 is TGCAGCGTTTGTCCCGGGACAGGGAACACTGAAGCTTTCTTT. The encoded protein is CSVCPGTGNTEAFF.

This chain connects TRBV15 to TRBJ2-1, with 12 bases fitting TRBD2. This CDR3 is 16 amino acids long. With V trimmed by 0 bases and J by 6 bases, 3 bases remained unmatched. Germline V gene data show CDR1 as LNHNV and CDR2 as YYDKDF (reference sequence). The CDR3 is CATSRETSGGPNEQFF. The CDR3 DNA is TGTGCCACCAGCAGAGAAACTAGCGGGGGGCCCAATGAGCAGTTCTTC.

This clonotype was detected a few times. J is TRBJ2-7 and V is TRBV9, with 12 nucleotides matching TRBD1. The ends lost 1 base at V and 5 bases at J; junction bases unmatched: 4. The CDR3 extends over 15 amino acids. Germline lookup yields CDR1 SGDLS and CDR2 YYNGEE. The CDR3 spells CASSVRDRGLNEQYF. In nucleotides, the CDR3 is TGTGCCAGCAGCGTAAGGGACAGGGGGCTGAACGAGCAGTACTTC.

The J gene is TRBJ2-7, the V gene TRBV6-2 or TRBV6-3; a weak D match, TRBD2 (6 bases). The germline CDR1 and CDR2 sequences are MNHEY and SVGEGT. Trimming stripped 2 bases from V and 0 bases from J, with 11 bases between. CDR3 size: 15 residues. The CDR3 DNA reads TGTGCCAGCAGTTACCTAGCGAGGACCTCCTACGAGCAGTACTTC. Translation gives CASSYLARTSYEQYF.

The DNA of the CDR3 is TGTGCCAGCAAGGCAGACCCCGGGGGAATGTTTTTT. Protein sequence: CASKADPGGMFF. The chain uses TRBV6-5 and TRBJ2-2; possibly TRBD2 for D (6 bases). Per the germline V gene, CDR1 is MNHEY and CDR2 is SVGAGI. V was cut by 7 bases and J by 15 bases, with 18 bases left in between. The CDR3 covers 12 residues.

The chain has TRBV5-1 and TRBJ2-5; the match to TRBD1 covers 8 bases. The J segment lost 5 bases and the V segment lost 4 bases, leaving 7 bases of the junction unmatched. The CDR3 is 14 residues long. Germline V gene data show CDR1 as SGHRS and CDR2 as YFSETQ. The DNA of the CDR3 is TGCGCCAGCAGCCCCCGGGGACAGGCGGAGACCCAGTACTTC. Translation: CASSPRGQAETQYF.

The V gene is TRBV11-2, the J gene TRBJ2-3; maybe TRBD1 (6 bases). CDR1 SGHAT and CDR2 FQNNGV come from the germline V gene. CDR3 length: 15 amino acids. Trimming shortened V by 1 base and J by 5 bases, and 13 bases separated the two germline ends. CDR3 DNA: TGTGCCAGCAGCTTAGTGGGCAGGGGCGGAGATACGCAGTATTTT. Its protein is CASSLVGRGGDTQYF. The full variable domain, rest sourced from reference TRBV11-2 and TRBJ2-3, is EAGVAQSPRYKIIEKRQSVAFWCNPISGHATLYWYQQILGQGPKLLIQFQNNGVVDDSQLPKDRFSAERLKGVDSTLKIQPAKLEDSAVYLCASSLVGRGGDTQYFGPGTRLTVL.

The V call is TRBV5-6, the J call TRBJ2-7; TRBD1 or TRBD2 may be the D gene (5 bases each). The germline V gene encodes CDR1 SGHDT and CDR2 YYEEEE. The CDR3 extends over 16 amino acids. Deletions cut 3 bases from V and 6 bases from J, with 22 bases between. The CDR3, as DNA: TGTGCCAGCAGCTACATTACCGGGGCTAATGTTGGCGAGCAGTACTTC. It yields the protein CASSYITGANVGEQYF.

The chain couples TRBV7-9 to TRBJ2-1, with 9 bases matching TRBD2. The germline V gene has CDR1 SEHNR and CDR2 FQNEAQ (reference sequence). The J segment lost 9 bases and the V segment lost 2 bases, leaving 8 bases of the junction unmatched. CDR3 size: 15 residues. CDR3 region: CASSLKGSGSTEQFF. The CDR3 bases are TGTGCCAGCAGCTTAAAAGGTAGCGGGAGCACTGAGCAGTTCTTC.

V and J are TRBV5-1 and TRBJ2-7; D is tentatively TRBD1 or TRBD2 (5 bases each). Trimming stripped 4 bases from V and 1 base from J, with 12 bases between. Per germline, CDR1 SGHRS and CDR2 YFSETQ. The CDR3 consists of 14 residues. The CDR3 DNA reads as TGCGCCAGCAGCATGGGGACGGCATCCTACGAGCAGTACTTC. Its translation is CASSMGTASYEQYF.

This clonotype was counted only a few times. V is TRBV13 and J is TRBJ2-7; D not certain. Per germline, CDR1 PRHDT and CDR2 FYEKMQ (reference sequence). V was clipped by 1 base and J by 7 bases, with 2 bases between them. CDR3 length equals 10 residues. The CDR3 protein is CASSLEEQYF. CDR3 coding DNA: TGTGCCAGCAGCTTAGAAGAGCAGTACTTC.

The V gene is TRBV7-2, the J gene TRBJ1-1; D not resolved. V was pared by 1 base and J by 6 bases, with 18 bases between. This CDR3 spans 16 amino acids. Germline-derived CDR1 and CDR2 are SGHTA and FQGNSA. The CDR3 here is CASSLDFLGLSPEAFF. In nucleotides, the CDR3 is TGTGCCAGCAGCTTAGATTTTTTGGGTTTGTCTCCTGAAGCTTTCTTT. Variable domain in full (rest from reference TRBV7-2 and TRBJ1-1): GAGVSQSPSNKVTEKGKDVELRCDPISGHTALYWYRQSLGQGLEFLIYFQGNSAPDKSGLPSDRFSAERTGGSVSTLTIQRTQQEDSAVYLCASSLDFLGLSPEAFFGQGTRLTVV.

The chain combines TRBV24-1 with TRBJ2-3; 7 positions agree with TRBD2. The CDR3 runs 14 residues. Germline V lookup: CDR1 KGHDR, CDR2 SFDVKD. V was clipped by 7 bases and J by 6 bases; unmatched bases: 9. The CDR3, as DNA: TGTGCCACCAGGGGAGGGACCGTCGCGGATACGCAGTATTTT. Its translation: CATRGGTVADTQYF.

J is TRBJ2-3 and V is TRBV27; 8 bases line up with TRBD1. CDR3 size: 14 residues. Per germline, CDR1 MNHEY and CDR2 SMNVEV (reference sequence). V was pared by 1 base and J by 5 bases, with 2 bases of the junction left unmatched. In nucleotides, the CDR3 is TGTGCCAGCAGTTTATACAGGGGGAAAGATACGCAGTATTTT. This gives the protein CASSLYRGKDTQYF.